This T cell receptor beta chain originates from a study of cytomegalovirus exposure and HLA in healthy donors. The study's findings and limits: It emerged from a later analysis that several of the most significant clusters appeared to be linked to common viral pathogens. It was 164 TCR beta chains that were listed as cytomegalovirus-associated.

On this clone: Its antigen is not identified.

The primer mix had 60 Vbeta and 13 Jbeta primers. Here immunoSEQ multiplex PCR was the method, and the copy in TCRdb shows in-frame clones only, minus some. The sample records about 160,000 clones, roughly 80% being singletons. The V gene lost 0 bases and the J gene lost 9 bases, with 11 bases spanning the gap. The CDR3 runs to 13 residues. Germline lookup yields CDR1 SGHAT and CDR2 FQNNGV. This chain joins TRBV11-2 and TRBJ1-1; possible D gene TRBD1, 5 bases. The sample consisted of PBMCs. The receptor comes from a young man in good health and CMV-seronegative. DNA of the CDR3: TGTGCCAGCAGCTTAGAGTATGACAGACAAGCTTTCTTT. This translates into CASSLEYDRQAFF.